Listed here is a single TCR beta chain. Its antigen is undetermined. Sample time point: week 47, end of study. Doses consisted of 300 ug of mutant IDH1 20-mer peptide each, paired with topical imiquimod. In weeks 1, 3, 5, 7, 11, 15, 19 and 23, patients were vaccinated. V was clipped by 5 bases and J by 7 bases, with 14 bases between them. The CDR3 length is 13 residues. Germline V gene sequence: CDR1 SGHDN, CDR2 FVKESK. The data were taken from a study of a mutant IDH1 vaccine in newly diagnosed glioma. Turning to the study itself: Vaccines were begun 4-6 weeks after radiotherapy alone, or with temozolomide cycles.

Sequenced by immunoSEQ multiplex PCR; TCRdb stores in-frame clones only, minus some. The table shows roughly 86,000 clones, with 80% to 90% occurring only once. The rearrangement uses TRBV14 and TRBJ2-5; TRBD2 is a possible D gene (5 bases). Material: PBMCs, obtained from a glioma patient whose treatment included an IDH1 peptide vaccine. The receptor was derived from a man between 40 and 49 years old with glioma. The CDR3 DNA sequence: TGTGCCAGCAGCGCGGGTCTCACTACGACCCAGTACTTC. Translation gives CASSAGLTTTQYF. Variable domain in full (rest from reference TRBV14 and TRBJ2-5): EAGVTQFPSHSVIEKGQTVTLRCDPISGHDNLYWYRRVMGKEIKFLLHFVKESKQDESGMPNNRFLAERTGGTYSTLKVQPAELEDSGVYFCASSAGLTTTQYFGPGTRLLVL.